This note documents a single T cell receptor (beta chain) sequence. The specificity of this receptor is unknown. No per-base quality is available; no much larger clone lies one base away. The method was the immunoSEQ multiplex PCR assay. The clones in this table, taken by TCRdb from immuneACCESS, are in-frame only. Not every clone is retained; where verified, under half of the shortfall comes from an unresolved V gene, and the cause of the rest is unknown. Counted in this sample were about 49,000 clones; 85% to 95% of them appeared once. In total, the top ten clones hold less than 6% of the sample. This sample was included in a study of T cell changes during pregnancy in multiple sclerosis (dated by TCRdb to 2018 to 2020). Describing the broader study: The study looked at changes in the T cell repertoire across pregnancy in women with multiple sclerosis.

A distance of 12 bases separates the germline ends of V and J, which lose 0 bases and 4 bases respectively. From its cysteine to its phenylalanine, the CDR3 spans 15 amino acids. Just the 45-base CDR3 DNA is kept, in frame starting at base 1. Reading the germline V gene gives CDR1 MNHNS and CDR2 SASEGT. This sample comprised CD8+ T cells from peripheral blood mononuclear cells, obtained before pregnancy. This TCR was sampled from a female donor with multiple sclerosis, enrolled in a pregnancy study. Rearrangement joined TRBV6-1 to TRBJ1-2, with no confident D gene call. The DNA sequence is TGTGCCAGCAGTGAAGCGGACGGGATAGGCTATGGCTACACCTTC. This translates into CASSEADGIGYGYTF.